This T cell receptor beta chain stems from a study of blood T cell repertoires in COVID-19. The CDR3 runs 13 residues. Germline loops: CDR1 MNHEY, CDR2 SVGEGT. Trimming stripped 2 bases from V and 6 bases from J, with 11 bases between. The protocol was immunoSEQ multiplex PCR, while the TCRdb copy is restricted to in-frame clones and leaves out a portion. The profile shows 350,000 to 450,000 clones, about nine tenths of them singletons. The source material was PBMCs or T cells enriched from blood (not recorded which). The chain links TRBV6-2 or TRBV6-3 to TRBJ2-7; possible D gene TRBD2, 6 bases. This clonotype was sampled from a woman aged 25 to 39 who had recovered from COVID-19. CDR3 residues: CASSYAGNSEQYF. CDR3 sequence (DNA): TGTGCCAGCAGTTACGCGGGGAACAGCGAGCAGTACTTC.